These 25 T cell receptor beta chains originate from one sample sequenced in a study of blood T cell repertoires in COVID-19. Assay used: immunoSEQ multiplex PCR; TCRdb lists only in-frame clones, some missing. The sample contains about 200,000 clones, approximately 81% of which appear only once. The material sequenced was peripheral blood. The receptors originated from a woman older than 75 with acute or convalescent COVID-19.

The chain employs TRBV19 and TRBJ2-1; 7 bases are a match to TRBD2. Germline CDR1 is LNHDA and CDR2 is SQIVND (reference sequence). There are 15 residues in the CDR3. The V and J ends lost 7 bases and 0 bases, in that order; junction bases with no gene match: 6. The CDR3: CASMWGGSSYNEQFF. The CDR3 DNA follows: TGTGCCAGTATGTGGGGGGGGAGCTCCTACAATGAGCAGTTCTTC.

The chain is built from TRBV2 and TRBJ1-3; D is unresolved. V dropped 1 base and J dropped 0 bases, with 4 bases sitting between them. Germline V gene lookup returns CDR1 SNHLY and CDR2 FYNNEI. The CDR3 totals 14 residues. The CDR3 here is CASSEGLSGNTIYF. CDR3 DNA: TGTGCCAGCAGTGAAGGACTCTCTGGAAACACCATATATTTT.

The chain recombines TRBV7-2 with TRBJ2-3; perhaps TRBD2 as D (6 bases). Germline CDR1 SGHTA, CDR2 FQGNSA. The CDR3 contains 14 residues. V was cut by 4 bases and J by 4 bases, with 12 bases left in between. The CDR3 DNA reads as TGTGCCAGCAGCTACAGGAGGGTGCCAGATACGCAGTATTTT. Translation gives CASSYRRVPDTQYF.

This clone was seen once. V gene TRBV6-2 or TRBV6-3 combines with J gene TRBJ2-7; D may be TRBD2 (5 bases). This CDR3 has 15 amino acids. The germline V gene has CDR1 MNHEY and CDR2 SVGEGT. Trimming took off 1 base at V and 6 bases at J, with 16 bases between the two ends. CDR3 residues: CASSYLSPGGSEQYF. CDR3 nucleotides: TGTGCCAGCAGTTACTTGTCCCCAGGCGGGTCCGAGCAGTACTTC.

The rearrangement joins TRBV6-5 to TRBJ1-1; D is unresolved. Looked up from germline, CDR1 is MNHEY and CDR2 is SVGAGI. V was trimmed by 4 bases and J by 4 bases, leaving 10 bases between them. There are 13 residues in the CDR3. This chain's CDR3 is CASSFSGITEAFF. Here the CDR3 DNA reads TGTGCCAGCAGTTTCTCCGGGATCACTGAAGCTTTCTTT.

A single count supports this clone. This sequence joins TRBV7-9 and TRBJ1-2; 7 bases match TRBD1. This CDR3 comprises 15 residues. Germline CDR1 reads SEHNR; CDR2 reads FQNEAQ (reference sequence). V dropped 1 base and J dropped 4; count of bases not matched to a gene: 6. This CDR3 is CASSLVGGGGYGYTF. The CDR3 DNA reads TGTGCCAGCAGCTTAGTAGGAGGGGGCGGCTATGGCTACACCTTC.

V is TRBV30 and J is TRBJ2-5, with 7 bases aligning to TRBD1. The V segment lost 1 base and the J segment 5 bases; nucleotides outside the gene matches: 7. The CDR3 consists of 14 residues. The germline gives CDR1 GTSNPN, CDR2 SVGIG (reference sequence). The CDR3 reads CAWSEGGFRETQYF. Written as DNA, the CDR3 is TGTGCCTGGAGTGAAGGGGGCTTCCGGGAGACCCAGTACTTC.

The CDR3, as DNA: TGTGCCAGCAGCGCGGCGGACAGGGGGCAGAACACCATATATTTT. This sequence encodes CASSAADRGQNTIYF. This chain uses TRBV3-1 (or the pseudogene TRBV3-2) with TRBJ1-3; TRBD1 matches at 11 bases. Germline values: CDR1 LGHDT, CDR2 YNNKEL (reference sequence). This CDR3 contains 15 residues. Trimming took 5 bases from V and 7 from J; bases not matched to a gene: 7.

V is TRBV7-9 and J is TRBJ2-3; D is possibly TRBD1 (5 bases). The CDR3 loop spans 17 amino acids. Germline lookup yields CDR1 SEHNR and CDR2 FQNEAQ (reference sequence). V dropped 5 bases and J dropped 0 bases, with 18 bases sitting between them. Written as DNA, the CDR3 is TGTGCCAGCAGCCGATTTGGGCAGGGCAAGAGCACAGATACGCAGTATTTT. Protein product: CASSRFGQGKSTDTQYF.

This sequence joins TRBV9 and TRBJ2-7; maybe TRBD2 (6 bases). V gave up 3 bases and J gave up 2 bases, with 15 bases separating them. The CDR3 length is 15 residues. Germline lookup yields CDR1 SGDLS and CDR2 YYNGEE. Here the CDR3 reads CASSAGGRFPYEQYF. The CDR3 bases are TGTGCCAGCAGCGCTGGGGGGAGATTCCCCTACGAGCAGTACTTC. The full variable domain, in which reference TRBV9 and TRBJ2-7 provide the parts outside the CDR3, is DSGVTQTPKHLITATGQRVTLRCSPRSGDLSVYWYQQSLDQGLQFLIQYYNGEERAKGNILERFSAQQFPDLHSELNLSSLELGDSALYFCASSAGGRFPYEQYFGPGTRLTVT.

The CDR3 DNA follows: TGTGCCAGCATTGGAGGGGGGGCTGGTTTCAATGAGCAGTTCTTC. This sequence encodes CASIGGGAGFNEQFF. The rearrangement links TRBV28 to TRBJ2-1; tentative D call: TRBD2 (7 bases). The CDR3 sequence is 15 residues long. V gave up 7 bases and J gave up 6 bases, with 19 bases separating them. Germline V gene sequence: CDR1 MDHEN, CDR2 SYDVKM.

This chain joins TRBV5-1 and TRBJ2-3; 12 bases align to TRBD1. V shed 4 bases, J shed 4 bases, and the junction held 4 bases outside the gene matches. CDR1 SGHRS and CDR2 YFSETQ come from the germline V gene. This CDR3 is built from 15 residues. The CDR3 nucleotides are TGCGCCAGCAGCGGGACAGGGGGCGTCGCAGATACGCAGTATTTT. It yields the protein CASSGTGGVADTQYF. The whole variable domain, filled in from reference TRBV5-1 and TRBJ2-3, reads KAGVTQTPRYLIKTRGQQVTLSCSPISGHRSVSWYQQTPGQGLQFLFEYFSETQRNKGNFPGRFSGRQFSNSRSEMNVSTLELGDSALYLCASSGTGGVADTQYFGPGTRLTVL.

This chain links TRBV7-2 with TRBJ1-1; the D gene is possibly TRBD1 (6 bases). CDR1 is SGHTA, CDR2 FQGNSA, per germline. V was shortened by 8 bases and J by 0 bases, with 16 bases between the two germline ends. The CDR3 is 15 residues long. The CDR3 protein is CASLSAGTMNTEAFF. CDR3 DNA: TGTGCCAGCCTGTCCGCCGGGACAATGAACACTGAAGCTTTCTTT.

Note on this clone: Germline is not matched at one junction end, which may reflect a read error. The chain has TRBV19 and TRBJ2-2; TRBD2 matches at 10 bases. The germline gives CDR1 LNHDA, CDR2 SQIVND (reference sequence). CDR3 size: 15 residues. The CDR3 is CASRITSGMGGELFF. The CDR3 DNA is TGTGCCAGTCGTATTACTAGCGGGATGGGAGGGGAGCTGTTTTTT.

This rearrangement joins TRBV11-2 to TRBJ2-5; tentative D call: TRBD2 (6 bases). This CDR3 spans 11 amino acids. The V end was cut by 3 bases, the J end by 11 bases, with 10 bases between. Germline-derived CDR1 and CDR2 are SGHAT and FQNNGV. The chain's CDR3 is CASSFLGLQYF. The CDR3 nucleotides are TGTGCCAGCAGCTTCTTGGGACTTCAGTACTTC. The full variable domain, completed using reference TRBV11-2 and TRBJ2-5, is EAGVAQSPRYKIIEKRQSVAFWCNPISGHATLYWYQQILGQGPKLLIQFQNNGVVDDSQLPKDRFSAERLKGVDSTLKIQPAKLEDSAVYLCASSFLGLQYFGPGTRLLVL.

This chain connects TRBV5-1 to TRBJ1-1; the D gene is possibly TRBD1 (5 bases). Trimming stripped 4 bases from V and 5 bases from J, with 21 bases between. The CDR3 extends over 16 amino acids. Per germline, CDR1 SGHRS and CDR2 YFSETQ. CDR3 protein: CASSPGSVAGGTEAFF. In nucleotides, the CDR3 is TGCGCCAGCAGCCCGGGCTCGGTGGCGGGGGGGACTGAAGCTTTCTTT.

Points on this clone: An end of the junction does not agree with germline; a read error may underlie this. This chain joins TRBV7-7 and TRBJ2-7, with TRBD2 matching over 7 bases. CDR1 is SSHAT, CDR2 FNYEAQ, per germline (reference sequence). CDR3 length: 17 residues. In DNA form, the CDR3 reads TGTGCTAGCAGCTTGGGGGGGGTTCCCGGGTCGACCTACGAGCAGTACTTC. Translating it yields CASSLGGVPGSTYEQYF.

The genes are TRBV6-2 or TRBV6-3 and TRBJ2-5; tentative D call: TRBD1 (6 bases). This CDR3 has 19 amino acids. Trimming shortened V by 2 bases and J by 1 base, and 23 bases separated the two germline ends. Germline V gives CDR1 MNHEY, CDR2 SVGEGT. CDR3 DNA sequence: TGTGCCAGCAGTTACCCCAGGAAGAGGTACAGGGTGGCCCAAGAGACCCAGTACTTC. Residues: CASSYPRKRYRVAQETQYF.

The CDR3 protein is CASSFQPGLGAFF. CDR3 nucleotide sequence: TGTGCCAGCAGTTTTCAACCAGGGCTAGGAGCTTTCTTT. The chain uses TRBV28 and TRBJ1-1; a weak D match, TRBD1 (5 bases). Trimming removed 3 bases from V and 10 bases from J, with 15 bases in between. CDR3 size: 13 residues. The germline CDR1 and CDR2 sequences are MDHEN and SYDVKM.

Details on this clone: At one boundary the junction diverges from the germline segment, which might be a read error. The CDR3 reads CASSPLTGTGTEAFF. The CDR3 bases are TGTGCCAGCTCGCCACTTACCGGGACAGGCACTGAAGCTTTCTTT. The rearrangement uses TRBV18 and TRBJ1-1, with 8 bases matching TRBD1. This CDR3 has 15 residues. In germline, CDR1 is KGHSH, CDR2 LQKENI. Using reference TRBV18 and TRBJ1-1 for the parts outside the CDR3, the full variable domain is NAGVMQNPRHLVRRRGQEARLRCSPMKGHSHVYWYRQLPEEGLKFMVYLQKENIIDESGMPKERFSAEFPKEGPSILRIQQVVRGDSAAYFCASSPLTGTGTEAFFGQGTRLTVV.

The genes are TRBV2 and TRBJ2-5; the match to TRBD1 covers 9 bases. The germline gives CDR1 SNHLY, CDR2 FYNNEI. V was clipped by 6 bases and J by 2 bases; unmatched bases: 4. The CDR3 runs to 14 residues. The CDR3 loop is CASRGTGWQETQYF. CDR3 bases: TGTGCCAGCAGGGGGACAGGGTGGCAAGAGACCCAGTACTTC.

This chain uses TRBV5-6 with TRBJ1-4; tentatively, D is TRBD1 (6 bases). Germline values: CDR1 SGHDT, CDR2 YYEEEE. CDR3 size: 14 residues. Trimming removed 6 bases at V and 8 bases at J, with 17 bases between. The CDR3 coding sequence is TGTGCCAGCACCGAGACAGGACCAGGGGAAAAACTGTTTTTT. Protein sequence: CASTETGPGEKLFF.

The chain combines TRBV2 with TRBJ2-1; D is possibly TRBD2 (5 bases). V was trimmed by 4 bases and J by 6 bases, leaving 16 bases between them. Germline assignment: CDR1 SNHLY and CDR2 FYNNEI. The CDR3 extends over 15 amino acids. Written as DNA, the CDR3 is TGTGCCAGCAGTGGATCGTCGGGATCAGCCAATGAGCAGTTCTTC. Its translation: CASSGSSGSANEQFF.

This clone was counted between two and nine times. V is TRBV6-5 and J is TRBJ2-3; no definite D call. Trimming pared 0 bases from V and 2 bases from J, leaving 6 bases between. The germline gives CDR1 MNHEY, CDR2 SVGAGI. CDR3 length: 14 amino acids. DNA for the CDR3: TGTGCCAGCAGTTACTCGTACAACACAGATACGCAGTATTTT. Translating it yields CASSYSYNTDTQYF.

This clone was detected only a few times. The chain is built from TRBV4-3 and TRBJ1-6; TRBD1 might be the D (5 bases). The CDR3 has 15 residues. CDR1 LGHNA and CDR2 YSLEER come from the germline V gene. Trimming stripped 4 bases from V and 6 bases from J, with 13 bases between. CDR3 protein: CASSRDSSGNSPLHF. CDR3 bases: TGCGCCAGCAGCCGAGACAGTAGCGGTAATTCACCCCTCCACTTT.